Listed here are 11 T cell receptor beta chains from one sample, sequenced in a study of control samples from healthy donors and cancer patients. Clones were sequenced by immunoSEQ multiplex PCR, and TCRdb holds only the in-frame ones, with some missing. The sample gives more than 100,000 clones, around 88% of which show up once; approximately 3.5% is in the top ten. The sample taken for sequencing was blood. The receptors here all came from a man aged 40-50 years in good health.

The V gene is TRBV21-1, the J gene TRBJ1-3; the DNA was not compared with TRBD1, the D call given in the table. TRBV21-1 is noted as a pseudogene. The CDR3 runs to 15 residues. CDR3 amino acids: CASRRDRVSGNTIYF. The CDR3 DNA reads as TGTGCCAGCCGTCGGGACAGGGTCTCTGGAAACACCATATATTTT.

The chain employs TRBV18 and TRBJ2-7; D is unresolved. The CDR3 is 13 residues long. Trimming took 8 bases from V and 1 from J, leaving 12 bases between them. Germline CDR1 KGHSH, CDR2 LQKENI. The CDR3 coding sequence is TGTGCCAGCACTTCCGACCGTTCCTACGAGCAGTACTTC. Translation gives CASTSDRSYEQYF.

The chain carries TRBV4-3 and TRBJ2-2, with D tentatively TRBD1 (5 bases). With 5 bases removed from V and 2 bases from J, the gap between germline ends came to 15 bases. From germline, CDR1 is LGHNA and CDR2 YSLEER. CDR3 size: 16 residues. Here the CDR3 reads CASSANPTANTGELFF. In DNA, the CDR3 is TGCGCCAGCAGCGCTAATCCGACAGCTAACACCGGGGAGCTGTTTTTT.

J is TRBJ1-6 and V is TRBV6-5; TRBD1 is a possible D gene (5 bases). CDR1 MNHEY and CDR2 SVGAGI come from the germline V gene. CDR3 length: 15 residues. V was clipped by 7 bases and J by 6 bases, with 16 bases between them. CDR3 loop: CASTKQDHVNSPLHF. The DNA of the CDR3 is TGTGCCAGCACAAAACAGGACCACGTTAATTCACCCCTCCACTTT.

The chain combines TRBV2 with TRBJ1-1; no clear D gene. V was pared by 8 bases and J by 0 bases, with 13 bases between. The germline V gene has CDR1 SNHLY and CDR2 FYNNEI. The CDR3 spans 14 residues. CDR3 protein: CASPPVAVNTEAFF. The CDR3 DNA is TGTGCCAGCCCCCCCGTCGCGGTGAACACTGAAGCTTTCTTT.

This rearrangement joins TRBV29-1 to TRBJ1-1; the D is unclear. Trimming took 4 bases from V and 8 from J, leaving 8 bases between them. The CDR3 totals 10 residues. From germline, CDR1 is SQVTM and CDR2 ANQGSEA. The CDR3 protein is CSVVYVEAFF. The DNA for the CDR3 is TGCAGCGTTGTTTATGTAGAAGCTTTCTTT.

The chain uses TRBV18 and TRBJ1-2; 10 positions agree with TRBD1. V lost 0 bases, J lost 4 bases, and 14 bases stayed unmatched. The germline CDR1 and CDR2 sequences are KGHSH and LQKENI. CDR3 length: 19 amino acids. The CDR3 loop is CASSPPVFPGQGFSYGYTF. The CDR3 DNA is TGTGCCAGCTCACCACCGGTATTCCCGGGACAGGGGTTTTCCTATGGCTACACCTTC.

V is TRBV10-3 and J is TRBJ2-1; maybe TRBD1 (5 bases). This CDR3 contains 15 residues. V was shortened by 0 bases and J by 1 base, with 7 bases between the two germline ends. Germline loops: CDR1 ENHRY, CDR2 SYGVKD. CDR3: CAISESAGSYNEQFF. For the CDR3, the DNA is TGTGCCATCAGTGAGTCGGCAGGGTCCTACAATGAGCAGTTCTTC.

This rearrangement joins TRBV3-1 (or the pseudogene TRBV3-2) to TRBJ1-5; D call uncertain. CDR3 length equals 13 residues. The V gene lost 0 bases and the J gene lost 6 bases, with 6 bases spanning the gap. Germline loops: CDR1 LGHDT, CDR2 YNNKEL (reference sequence). CDR3 bases: TGTGCCAGCAGCCAAGAAGGTGGTCAGCCCCAGCATTTT. It encodes CASSQEGGQPQHF.

This chain connects TRBV30 to TRBJ2-3; possible D gene TRBD2, 7 bases. Germline CDR1 is GTSNPN and CDR2 is SVGIG (reference sequence). Trimming pared 4 bases from V and 6 bases from J, leaving 20 bases between. The CDR3 totals 15 residues. The CDR3 sequence: CAWNSGVGGQDTQYF. The CDR3 DNA follows: TGTGCCTGGAACTCCGGAGTGGGGGGGCAGGATACGCAGTATTTT.

This rearrangement joins TRBV24-1 to TRBJ2-2, with 7 bases that match TRBD1. This CDR3 has 16 residues. Losses at the gene ends were 2 bases for V and 5 bases for J; bases not matched to a gene: 7. Germline-derived CDR1 and CDR2 are KGHDR and SFDVKD. CDR3 region: CATSDSAGGKTGELFF. Here the CDR3 DNA reads TGTGCCACCAGTGATTCGGCAGGGGGTAAGACCGGGGAGCTGTTTTTT.